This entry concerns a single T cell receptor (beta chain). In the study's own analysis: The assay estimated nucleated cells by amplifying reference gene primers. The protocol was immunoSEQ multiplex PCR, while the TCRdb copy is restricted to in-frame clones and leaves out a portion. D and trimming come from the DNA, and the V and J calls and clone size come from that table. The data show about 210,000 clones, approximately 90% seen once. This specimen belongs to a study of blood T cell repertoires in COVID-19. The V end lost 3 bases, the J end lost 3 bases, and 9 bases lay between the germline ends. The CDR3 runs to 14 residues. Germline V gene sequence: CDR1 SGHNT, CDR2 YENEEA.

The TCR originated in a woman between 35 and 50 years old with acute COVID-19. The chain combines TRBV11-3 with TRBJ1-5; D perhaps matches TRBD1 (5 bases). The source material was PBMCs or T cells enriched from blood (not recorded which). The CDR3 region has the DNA TGTGCCAGCAGCTTCGGGGGACCCAATCAGCCCCAGCATTTT. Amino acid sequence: CASSFGGPNQPQHF.